The 6 T cell receptor beta chains listed next were all sequenced from one sample in a study of CD8+CD57+ T cells in acquired aplastic anemia. It was genomic DNA that served as the template for profiling TCR beta VDJ and CDR3. TCRdb reprocessed the reads via MiXCR and lists one record per CDR3 protein. The table shows roughly 150,000 distinct CDR3 sequences, with over 40% occurring only once. CD8+CD57+ cell expansion had been shown by flow cytometry in patients chosen for sequencing. Sequencing was done on a sample of sorted CD4+, CD8+, or CD8+CD57+ T cells (not recorded which) from PBMCs. The source of these receptors is a human donor with aplastic anemia.

The V gene is TRBV4-3, the J gene TRBJ1-2, with unresolved D. Per germline, CDR1 LGHNA and CDR2 YSLEER. V was clipped by 0 bases and J by 4 bases, with 9 bases between them. The CDR3 covers 14 residues. The CDR3: CASSQDNGGYGYTF. CDR3 bases: TGCGCCAGCAGCCAAGACAACGGAGGCTATGGCTACACCTTC.

This clonotype appeared many times. This rearrangement joins TRBV9 to TRBJ2-7; 10 positions agree with TRBD2. J lost 2 bases, V lost 0 bases, and 11 bases had no gene match. The CDR3 loop spans 18 amino acids. The germline CDR1 and CDR2 sequences are SGDLS and YYNGEE. The chain's CDR3 is CASSVGRTSGSCTYEQYV. DNA for the CDR3: TGTGCCAGCAGCGTAGGGAGGACTAGCGGTAGTTGTACCTACGAGCAGTACGTC.

This clonotype was observed many times. The J gene is TRBJ2-7, the V gene TRBV6-5; a weak D match, TRBD1 (5 bases). The CDR3 sequence is 14 residues long. CDR1 is MNHEY, CDR2 SVGAGI, per germline. Trimming shortened V by 2 bases and J by 6 bases, and 14 bases separated the two germline ends. The CDR3 loop is CASSYTQSGSEQYV. In DNA form, the CDR3 reads TGTGCCAGCAGTTACACCCAATCAGGGTCCGAGCAGTACGTC.

The chain is built from TRBV9 and TRBJ1-2; perhaps TRBD1 as D (5 bases). The V gene lost 0 bases and the J gene lost 4 bases, with 19 bases spanning the gap. The CDR3 contains 17 residues. Germline values: CDR1 SGDLS, CDR2 YYNGEE. In nucleotides, the CDR3 is TGTGCCAGCAGCGTAGCGTCTGCGGGGGTTTGGGGCTATGGCTACACCTTC. Its translation is CASSVASAGVWGYGYTF.

The chain links TRBV24-1 to TRBJ2-1; 11 bases agree with TRBD2. V was clipped by 0 bases and J by 5 bases; unmatched bases: 11. This CDR3 has 19 amino acids. The germline CDR1 and CDR2 sequences are KGHDR and SFDVKD. CDR3 sequence (DNA): TGTGCCACCAGTGATTTGCCCGGACTAGCGGGTGGGGATAACAATGAGCAGTTCTTC. Translated, it gives CATSDLPGLAGGDNNEQFF.

This clonotype appeared a few times. This chain joins TRBV19 and TRBJ1-2; D unresolved. Germline CDR1 and CDR2: LNHDA and SQIVND (reference sequence). This CDR3 spans 13 amino acids. The V and J ends lost 7 bases and 1 base respectively, with 10 bases between them. CDR3 in amino acids: CASTANLNYGYTF. The DNA of the CDR3 is TGTGCCAGTACAGCTAACCTTAACTATGGCTACACCTTC.